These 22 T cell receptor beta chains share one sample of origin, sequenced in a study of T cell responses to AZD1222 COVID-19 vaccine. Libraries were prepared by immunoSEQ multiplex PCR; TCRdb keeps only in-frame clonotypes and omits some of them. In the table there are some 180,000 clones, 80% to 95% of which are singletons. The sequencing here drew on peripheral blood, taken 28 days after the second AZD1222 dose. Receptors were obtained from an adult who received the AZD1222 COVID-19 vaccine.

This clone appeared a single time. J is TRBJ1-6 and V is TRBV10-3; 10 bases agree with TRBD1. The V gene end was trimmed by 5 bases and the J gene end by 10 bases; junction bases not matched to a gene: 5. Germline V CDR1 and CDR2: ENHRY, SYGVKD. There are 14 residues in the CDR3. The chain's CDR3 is CAISFGTGESPLHF. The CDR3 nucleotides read TGTGCCATCAGTTTCGGGACAGGGGAGTCACCCCTCCACTTT.

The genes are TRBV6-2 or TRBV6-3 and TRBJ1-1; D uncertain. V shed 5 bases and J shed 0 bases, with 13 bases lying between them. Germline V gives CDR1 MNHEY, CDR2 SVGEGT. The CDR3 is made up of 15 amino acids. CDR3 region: CASSPTSSLNTEAFF. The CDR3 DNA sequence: TGTGCCAGCAGTCCAACCTCTTCCTTGAACACTGAAGCTTTCTTT.

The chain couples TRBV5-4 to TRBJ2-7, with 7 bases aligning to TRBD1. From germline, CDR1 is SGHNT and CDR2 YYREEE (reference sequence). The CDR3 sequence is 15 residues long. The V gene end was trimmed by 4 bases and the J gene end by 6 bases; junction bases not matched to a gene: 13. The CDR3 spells CASSPRQGLALEQYF. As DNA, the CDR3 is TGTGCCAGCAGCCCTCGACAGGGCTTGGCCCTCGAGCAGTACTTC.

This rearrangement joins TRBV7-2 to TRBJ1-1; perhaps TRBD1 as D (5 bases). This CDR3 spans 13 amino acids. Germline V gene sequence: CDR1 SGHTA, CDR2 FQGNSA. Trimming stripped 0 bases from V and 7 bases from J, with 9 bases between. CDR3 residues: CASSLAGGVEAFF. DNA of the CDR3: TGTGCCAGCAGCTTAGCGGGGGGGGTTGAAGCTTTCTTT.

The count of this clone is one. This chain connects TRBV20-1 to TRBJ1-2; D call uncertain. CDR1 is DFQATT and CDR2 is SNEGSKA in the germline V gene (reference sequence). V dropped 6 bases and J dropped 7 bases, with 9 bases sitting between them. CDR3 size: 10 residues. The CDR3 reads CSARDFGYTF. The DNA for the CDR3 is TGCAGTGCGAGGGATTTTGGCTACACCTTC.

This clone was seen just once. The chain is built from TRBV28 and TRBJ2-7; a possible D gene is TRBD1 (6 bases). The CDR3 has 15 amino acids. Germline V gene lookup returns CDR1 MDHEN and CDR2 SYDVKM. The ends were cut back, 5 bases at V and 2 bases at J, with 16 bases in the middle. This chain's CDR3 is CASSPSDRKAYEQYF. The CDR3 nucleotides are TGTGCCAGCAGTCCGAGCGACAGGAAAGCCTACGAGCAGTACTTC.

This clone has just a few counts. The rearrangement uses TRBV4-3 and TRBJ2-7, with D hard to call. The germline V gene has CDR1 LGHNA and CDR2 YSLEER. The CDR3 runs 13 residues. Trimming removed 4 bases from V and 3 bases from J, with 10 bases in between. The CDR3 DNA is TGCGCCAGCAGCCCAGGTTCCTACTACGAGCAGTACTTC. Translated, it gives CASSPGSYYEQYF.

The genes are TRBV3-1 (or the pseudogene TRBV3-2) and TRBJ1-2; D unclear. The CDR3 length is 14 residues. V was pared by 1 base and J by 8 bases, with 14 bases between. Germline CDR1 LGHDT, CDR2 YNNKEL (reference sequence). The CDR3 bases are TGTGCCAGCAGCCAAGGTTCCACGGATCCGGGCTACACCTTC. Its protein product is CASSQGSTDPGYTF.

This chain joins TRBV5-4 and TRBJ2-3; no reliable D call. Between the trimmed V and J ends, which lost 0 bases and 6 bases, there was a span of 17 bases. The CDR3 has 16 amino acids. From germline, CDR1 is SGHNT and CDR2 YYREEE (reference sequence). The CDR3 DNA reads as TGTGCCAGCAGCTTGGCGGTGACGGCGACCGGGGATACGCAGTATTTT. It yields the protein CASSLAVTATGDTQYF.

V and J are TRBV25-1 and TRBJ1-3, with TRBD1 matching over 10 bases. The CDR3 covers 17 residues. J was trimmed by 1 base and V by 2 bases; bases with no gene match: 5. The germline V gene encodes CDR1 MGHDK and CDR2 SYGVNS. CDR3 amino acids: CASSERTGGRSGNTIYF. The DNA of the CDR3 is TGTGCCAGCAGTGAAAGGACAGGGGGTAGGTCTGGAAACACCATATATTTT.

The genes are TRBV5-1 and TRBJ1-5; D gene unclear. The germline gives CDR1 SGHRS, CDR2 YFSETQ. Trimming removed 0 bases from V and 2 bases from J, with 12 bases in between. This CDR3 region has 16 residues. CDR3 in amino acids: CASSLARDWGNQPQHF. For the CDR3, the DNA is TGCGCCAGCAGCTTGGCCCGAGACTGGGGCAATCAGCCCCAGCATTTT.

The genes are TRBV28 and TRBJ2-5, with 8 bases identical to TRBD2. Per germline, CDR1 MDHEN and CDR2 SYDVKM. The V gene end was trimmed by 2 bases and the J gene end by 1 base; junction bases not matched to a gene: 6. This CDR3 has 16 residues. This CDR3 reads CASSLVLLAGQETQYF. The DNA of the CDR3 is TGTGCCAGCAGTTTAGTTCTGCTAGCGGGCCAAGAGACCCAGTACTTC.

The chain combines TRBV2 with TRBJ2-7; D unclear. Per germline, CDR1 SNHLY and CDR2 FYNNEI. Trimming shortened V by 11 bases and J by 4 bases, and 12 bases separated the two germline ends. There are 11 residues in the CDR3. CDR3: CAGGLSYEQYF. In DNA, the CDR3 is TGTGCCGGCGGATTGAGTTACGAGCAGTACTTC.

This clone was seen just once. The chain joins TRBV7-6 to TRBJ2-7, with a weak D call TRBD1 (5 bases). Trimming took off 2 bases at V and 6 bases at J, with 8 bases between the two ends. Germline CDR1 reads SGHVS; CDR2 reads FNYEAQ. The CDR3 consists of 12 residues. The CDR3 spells CASSLYQGEQYF. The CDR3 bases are TGTGCCAGCAGCTTATACCAGGGCGAGCAGTACTTC.

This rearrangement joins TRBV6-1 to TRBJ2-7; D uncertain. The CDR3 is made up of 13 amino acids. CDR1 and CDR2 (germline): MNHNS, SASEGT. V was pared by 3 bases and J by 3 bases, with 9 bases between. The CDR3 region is CASSDGRVYEQYF. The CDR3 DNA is TGTGCCAGCAGTGACGGCCGGGTCTACGAGCAGTACTTC.

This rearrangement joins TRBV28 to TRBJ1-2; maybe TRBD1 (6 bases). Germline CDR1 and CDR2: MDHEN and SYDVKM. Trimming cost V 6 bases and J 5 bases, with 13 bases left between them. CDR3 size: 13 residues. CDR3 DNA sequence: TGTGCCAGCAGCGTGGACAGTTTTTATGGCTACACCTTC. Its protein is CASSVDSFYGYTF.

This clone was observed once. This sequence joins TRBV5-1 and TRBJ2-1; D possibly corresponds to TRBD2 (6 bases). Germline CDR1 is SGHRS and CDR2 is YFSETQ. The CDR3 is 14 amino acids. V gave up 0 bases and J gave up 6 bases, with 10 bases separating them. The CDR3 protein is CASSLARGLNEQFF. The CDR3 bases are TGCGCCAGCAGCTTGGCCCGGGGACTCAATGAGCAGTTCTTC.

CDR3 sequence (DNA): TGTGCCAGCAGTCCCGGACAGCCTGGGGGTCCACCCCTCCACTTT. As protein: CASSPGQPGGPPLHF. The V and J genes are TRBV6-5 and TRBJ1-6; possibly TRBD1 for D (6 bases). Germline CDR1 reads MNHEY; CDR2 reads SVGAGI. Trimming shortened V by 5 bases and J by 11 bases, and 19 bases separated the two germline ends. The CDR3 has 15 amino acids.

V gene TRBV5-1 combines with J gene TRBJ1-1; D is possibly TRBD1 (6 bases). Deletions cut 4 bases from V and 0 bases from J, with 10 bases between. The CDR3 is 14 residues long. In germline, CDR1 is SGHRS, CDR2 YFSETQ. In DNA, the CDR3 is TGCGCCAGCAGCCCGGGGGCACTGAACACTGAAGCTTTCTTT. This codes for CASSPGALNTEAFF.

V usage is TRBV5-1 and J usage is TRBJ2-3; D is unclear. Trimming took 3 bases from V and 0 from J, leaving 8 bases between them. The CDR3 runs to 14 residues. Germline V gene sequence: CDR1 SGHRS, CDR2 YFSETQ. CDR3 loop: CASSSSSSTDTQYF. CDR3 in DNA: TGCGCCAGCAGCTCTTCCTCTAGCACAGATACGCAGTATTTT.

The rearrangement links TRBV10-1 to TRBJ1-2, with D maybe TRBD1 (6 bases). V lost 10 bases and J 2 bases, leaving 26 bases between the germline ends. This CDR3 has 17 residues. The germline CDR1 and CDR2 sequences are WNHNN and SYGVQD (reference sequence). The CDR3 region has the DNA TGCGCCACCACCCCCGGGGGGCTGCATGAGTACAACTATGGCTACACCTTC. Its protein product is CATTPGGLHEYNYGYTF.

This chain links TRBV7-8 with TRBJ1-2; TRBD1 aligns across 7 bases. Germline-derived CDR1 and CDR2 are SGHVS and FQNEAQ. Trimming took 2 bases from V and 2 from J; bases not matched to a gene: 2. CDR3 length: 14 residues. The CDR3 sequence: CASSLSTGNYGYTF. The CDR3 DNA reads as TGTGCCAGCAGCTTATCGACAGGGAACTATGGCTACACCTTC.